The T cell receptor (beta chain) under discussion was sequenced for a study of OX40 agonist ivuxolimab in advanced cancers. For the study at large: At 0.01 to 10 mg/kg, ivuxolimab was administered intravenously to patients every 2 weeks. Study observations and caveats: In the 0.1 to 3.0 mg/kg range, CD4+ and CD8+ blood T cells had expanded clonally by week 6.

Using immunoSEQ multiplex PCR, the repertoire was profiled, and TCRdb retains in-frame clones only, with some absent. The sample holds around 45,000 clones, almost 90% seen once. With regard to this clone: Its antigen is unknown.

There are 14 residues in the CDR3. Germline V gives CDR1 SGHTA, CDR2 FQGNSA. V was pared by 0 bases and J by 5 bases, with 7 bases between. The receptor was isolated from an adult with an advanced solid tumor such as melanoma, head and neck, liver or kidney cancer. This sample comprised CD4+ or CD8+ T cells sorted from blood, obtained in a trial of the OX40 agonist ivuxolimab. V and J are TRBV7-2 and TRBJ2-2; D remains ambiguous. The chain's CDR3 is CASSLATRTGELFF. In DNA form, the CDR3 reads TGTGCCAGCAGCTTAGCAACGCGGACCGGGGAGCTGTTTTTT.